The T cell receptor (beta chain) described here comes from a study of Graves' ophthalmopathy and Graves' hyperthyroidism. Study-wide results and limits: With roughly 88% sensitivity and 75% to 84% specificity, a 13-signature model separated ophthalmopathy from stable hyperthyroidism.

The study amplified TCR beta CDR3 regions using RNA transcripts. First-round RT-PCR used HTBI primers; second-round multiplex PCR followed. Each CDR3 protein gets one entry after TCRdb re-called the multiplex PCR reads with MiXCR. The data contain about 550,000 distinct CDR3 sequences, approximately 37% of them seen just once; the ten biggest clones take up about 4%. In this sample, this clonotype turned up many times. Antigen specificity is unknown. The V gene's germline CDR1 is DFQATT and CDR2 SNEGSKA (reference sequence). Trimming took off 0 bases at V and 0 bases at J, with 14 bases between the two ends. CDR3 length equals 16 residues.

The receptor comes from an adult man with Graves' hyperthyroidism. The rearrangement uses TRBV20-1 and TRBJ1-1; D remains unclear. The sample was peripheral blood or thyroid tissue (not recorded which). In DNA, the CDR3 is TGCAGTGCTAGAGATGCTGCCAGAAACTTGAACACTGAAGCTTTCTTT. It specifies CSARDAARNLNTEAFF.